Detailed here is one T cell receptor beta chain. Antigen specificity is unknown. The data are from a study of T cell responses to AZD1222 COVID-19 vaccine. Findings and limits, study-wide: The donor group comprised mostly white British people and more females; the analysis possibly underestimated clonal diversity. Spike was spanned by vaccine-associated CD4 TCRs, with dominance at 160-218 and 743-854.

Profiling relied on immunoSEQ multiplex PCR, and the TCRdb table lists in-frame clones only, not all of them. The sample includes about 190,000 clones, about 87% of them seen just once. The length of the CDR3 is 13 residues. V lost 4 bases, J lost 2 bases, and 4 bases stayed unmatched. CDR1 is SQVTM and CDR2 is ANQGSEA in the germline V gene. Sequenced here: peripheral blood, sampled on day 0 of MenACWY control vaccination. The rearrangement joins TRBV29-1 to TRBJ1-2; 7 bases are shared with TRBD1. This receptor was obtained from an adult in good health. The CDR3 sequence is CSVVQGSNYGYTF. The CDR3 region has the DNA TGCAGCGTTGTACAGGGGAGCAACTATGGCTACACCTTC.